This section outlines one T cell receptor (beta chain) sequence together with its context. The data are from a study of T cells after yellow fever vaccination. Trimming stripped 5 bases from V and 2 bases from J, with 16 bases between. CDR1 and CDR2 from the germline V gene are DFQATT and SNEGSKA (reference sequence). This CDR3 region has 15 residues. TCRdb reprocessed the 5' RACE reads with MiXCR, giving one entry per CDR3 protein. Altogether a few hundred thousand distinct CDR3 sequences are present, roughly a sixth being singletons, with the ten largest covering about 18%. This sequence was found in a man younger than 30 who received the YFV17D yellow fever vaccine. The material was PBMCs, obtained more than 4 days after the first yellow fever vaccination. This chain links TRBV20-1 with TRBJ2-1, with a tentative D call TRBD2 (6 bases). CDR3 nucleotide sequence: TGCAGTGCTCCCCCTGTGGAGCGGGCCTACAATGAGCAGTTCTTC. Its protein is CSAPPVERAYNEQFF.